Listed here are 13 T cell receptor beta chains from one sample, sequenced in a study of blood T cell repertoires in COVID-19. Generated by immunoSEQ multiplex PCR, the TCRdb table keeps only in-frame clones and is missing some. The table shows 120,000 or so clones, with 90% occurring only once. The sequencing sample was made of peripheral blood. These receptors all come from a man aged 55-75 years with COVID-19, enrolled during active disease.

V and J are TRBV7-9 and TRBJ1-5; TRBD1 agrees at 7 bases. V was clipped by 5 bases and J by 5 bases; unmatched bases: 9. The CDR3 has 15 amino acids. Germline assignment: CDR1 SEHNR and CDR2 FQNEAQ (reference sequence). The CDR3 region has the DNA TGTGCCAGCAGCCAAGACAGGGCAGGACATCAGCCCCAGCATTTT. It codes for CASSQDRAGHQPQHF.

This clone was seen once. CDR3 loop: CASSWGQGVQAFF. The CDR3 bases are TGTGCCAGCAGTTGGGGACAGGGGGTTCAAGCTTTCTTT. This chain uses TRBV27 with TRBJ1-1, with 11 bases fitting TRBD1. The V gene end was trimmed by 4 bases and the J gene end by 9 bases; junction bases not matched to a gene: 4. Per the germline V gene, CDR1 is MNHEY and CDR2 is SMNVEV (reference sequence). The length of the CDR3 is 13 residues.

Ten or more counts support this clone. The chain joins TRBV2 to TRBJ2-7; D is perhaps TRBD1 (5 bases). Germline V gene data show CDR1 as SNHLY and CDR2 as FYNNEI. V was cut by 6 bases and J by 3 bases, with 15 bases left in between. The CDR3 consists of 14 residues. This CDR3 is CASSPSTTGYEQYF. The CDR3 bases are TGTGCCAGCAGCCCCTCCACCACAGGCTACGAGCAGTACTTC.

This rearrangement joins TRBV30 to TRBJ2-1; 7 bases match TRBD1. J was trimmed by 8 bases and V by 5 bases; bases with no gene match: 6. The CDR3 is made up of 12 amino acids. The germline gives CDR1 GTSNPN, CDR2 SVGIG (reference sequence). CDR3 in amino acids: CAWWDSPDEQFF. The CDR3 region has the DNA TGTGCCTGGTGGGACAGTCCGGATGAGCAGTTCTTC.

The chain uses TRBV5-4 and TRBJ1-6; D might be TRBD1 (5 bases). Trimming took off 0 bases at V and 4 bases at J, with 5 bases between the two ends. The CDR3 sequence is 14 residues long. Germline lookup yields CDR1 SGHNT and CDR2 YYREEE (reference sequence). CDR3: CASSLGQYNSPLHF. Here the CDR3 DNA reads TGTGCCAGCAGCTTGGGACAGTATAATTCACCCCTCCACTTT.

The chain combines TRBV5-5 with TRBJ2-1; 8 bases align to TRBD1. CDR1 is SGHKS and CDR2 is YYEKEE in the germline V gene (reference sequence). J lost 10 bases, V lost 5 bases, and 17 bases had no gene match. CDR3 length: 16 amino acids. The CDR3, as DNA: TGTGCCAGCAGTCCCCGGACAGGGCTCAATTATGGAGAGCAGTTCTTC. Its translation: CASSPRTGLNYGEQFF.

The CDR3 protein is CASSLSPSNEKLFF. For the CDR3, the DNA is TGTGCCAGCAGCTTATCCCCATCTAATGAAAAACTGTTTTTT. V gene TRBV7-9 combines with J gene TRBJ1-4; no reliable D call. The CDR3 is made up of 14 amino acids. Trimming pared 2 bases from V and 3 bases from J, leaving 7 bases between. Per the germline V gene, CDR1 is SEHNR and CDR2 is FQNEAQ (reference sequence).

The J gene is TRBJ1-5, the V gene TRBV3-1 (or the pseudogene TRBV3-2); the match to TRBD1 covers 10 bases. Trimming removed 3 bases from V and 5 bases from J; junction bases left unmatched: 4. CDR1 is LGHDT, CDR2 YNNKEL, per germline (reference sequence). The CDR3 sequence is 15 residues long. The CDR3 reads CASSQGQGWDQPQHF. Written as DNA, the CDR3 is TGTGCCAGCAGCCAGGGACAGGGGTGGGATCAGCCCCAGCATTTT.

The chain employs TRBV19 and TRBJ2-2, with D possibly matching TRBD2 (6 bases). This CDR3 has 15 amino acids. Germline lookup yields CDR1 LNHDA and CDR2 SQIVND (reference sequence). V lost 7 bases, J lost 2 bases, and 14 bases lay in between. The CDR3: CASMLAGTNTGELFF. The DNA of the CDR3 is TGTGCCAGTATGCTGGCAGGGACTAACACCGGGGAGCTGTTTTTT.

This chain joins TRBV5-5 and TRBJ2-5; 10 bases agree with TRBD1. Germline CDR1 reads SGHKS; CDR2 reads YYEKEE (reference sequence). J was trimmed by 2 bases and V by 1 base; bases with no gene match: 5. This CDR3 has 16 residues. The CDR3 DNA reads TGTGCCAGCAGCTTGCGACAGGGGGCGGAACAAGAGACCCAGTACTTC. Amino acids: CASSLRQGAEQETQYF.

The chain uses TRBV5-1 and TRBJ1-2; tentatively, D is TRBD1 (6 bases). Germline loops: CDR1 SGHRS, CDR2 YFSETQ. V was cut by 2 bases and J by 6 bases, with 11 bases left in between. This CDR3 region has 13 residues. The CDR3 sequence: CASSLQGGHGYTF. The CDR3 bases are TGCGCCAGCAGCTTACAGGGCGGACATGGCTACACCTTC.

This clone showed up just once. The V gene is TRBV11-2, the J gene TRBJ2-5; no reliable D call. Trimming took 5 bases from V and 5 from J, leaving 18 bases between them. Germline CDR1 and CDR2: SGHAT and FQNNGV. The CDR3 length is 15 residues. CDR3 loop: CASSASLPGVETQYF. In DNA, the CDR3 is TGTGCCAGCAGCGCGTCACTACCCGGAGTGGAGACCCAGTACTTC.

The chain has TRBV28 and TRBJ2-2, with D possibly matching TRBD1 (5 bases). The CDR3 spans 15 residues. V shed 3 bases and J shed 5 bases, with 13 bases lying between them. Germline values: CDR1 MDHEN, CDR2 SYDVKM. The CDR3 reads CASSFLPRETGELFF. The DNA for the CDR3 is TGTGCCAGCAGTTTTTTGCCCAGGGAAACCGGGGAGCTGTTTTTT.